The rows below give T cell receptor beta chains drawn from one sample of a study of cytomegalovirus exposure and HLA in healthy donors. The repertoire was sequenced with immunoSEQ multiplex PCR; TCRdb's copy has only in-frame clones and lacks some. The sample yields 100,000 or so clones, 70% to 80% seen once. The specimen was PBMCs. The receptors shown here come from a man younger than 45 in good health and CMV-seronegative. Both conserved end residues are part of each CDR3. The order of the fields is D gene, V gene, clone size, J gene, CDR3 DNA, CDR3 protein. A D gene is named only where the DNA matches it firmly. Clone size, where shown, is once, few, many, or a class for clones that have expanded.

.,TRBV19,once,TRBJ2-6,TGTGCCAGTAGTATAGATCTTGCAGCTGGGGCCAACGTCCTGACTTTC,CASSIDLAAGANVLTF
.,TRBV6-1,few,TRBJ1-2,TGTGCCAGCAGTAGCCGGGAGACCTATGGCTACACCTTC,CASSSRETYGYTF
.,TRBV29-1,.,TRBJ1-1,TGCAGCGTTGAAGGGTCAGGGCTCACTGAAGCTTTCTTT,CSVEGSGLTEAFF
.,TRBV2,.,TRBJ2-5,TGTGCCAGCAGTGAACGGTCTGAGACCCAGTACTTC,CASSERSETQYF
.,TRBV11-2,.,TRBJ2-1,TGTGCCAGCAGCTTAATCGATGAGCAGTTCTTC,CASSLIDEQFF
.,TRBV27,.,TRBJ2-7,TGTGCCAGCAAGGTTCGGGCAGGGTCCTACGAGCAGTACTTC,CASKVRAGSYEQYF
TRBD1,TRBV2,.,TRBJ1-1,TGTGCCAGCAGTTTCAGACAGGGGGCGAGGGCTGAAGCTTTCTTT,CASSFRQGARAEAFF
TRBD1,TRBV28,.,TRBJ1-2,TGTGCCAGCAGGACACAGGGGGCTGAGGGCTACACCTTC,CASRTQGAEGYTF
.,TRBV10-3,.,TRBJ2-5,TGTGCCATCAGTGCGAACGGGGAGACCCAGTACTTC,CAISANGETQYF
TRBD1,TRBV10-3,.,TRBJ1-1,TGTGCCATCAGGCCGACAGGGGCGAACACTGAAGCTTTCTTT,CAIRPTGANTEAFF
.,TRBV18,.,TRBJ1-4,TGTGCCAGCTCACCACCGGGCAGTGCTAATGAAAAACTGTTTTTT,CASSPPGSANEKLFF
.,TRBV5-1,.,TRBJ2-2,TGCGCCAGCAGCCTACAGGGCCCTGCGGGCACCGGGGAGCTGTTTTTT,CASSLQGPAGTGELFF
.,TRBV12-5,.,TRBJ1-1,TGTGCTAGTGGTTTGTGGTGGGGGGGGAACACTGAAGCTTTCTTT,CASGLWWGGNTEAFF
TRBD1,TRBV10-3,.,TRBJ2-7,TGTGCCATCAGGTCCTCAGTGGGGGACAGGAACGAGCAGTACTTC,CAIRSSVGDRNEQYF
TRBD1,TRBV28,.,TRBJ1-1,TGTGCCATAAAGGGACAGGGACTCCTCATGAACACTGAAGCTTTCTTT,CAIKGQGLLMNTEAFF
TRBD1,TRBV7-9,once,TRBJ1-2,TGTGCCGGAGAACAGGGGACGACCTATGGCTACACCTTC,CAGEQGTTYGYTF
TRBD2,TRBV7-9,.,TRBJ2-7,TGTGCCAGCAGCTTAGGGACTAGCCTCTACGAGCAGTACTTC,CASSLGTSLYEQYF
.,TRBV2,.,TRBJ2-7,TGTGCCAGCAGTGCTCGGCGGGAATCCTACGAGCAGTGCTTC,CASSARRESYEQCF
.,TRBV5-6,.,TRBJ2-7,TGTGCCAGCAGCTTAATAGGGACTGGGAGCTCCTACGAGCAGTACTTC,CASSLIGTGSSYEQYF
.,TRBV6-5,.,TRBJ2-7,TGTGCCAGCAGTTACATGGGGCAGGCATATGGGGACGAGCAGTACTTC,CASSYMGQAYGDEQYF
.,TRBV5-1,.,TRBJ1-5,TGCGCCAGCAGTCAGGGATGGTATAGCAATCAGCCCCAGCATTTT,CASSQGWYSNQPQHF
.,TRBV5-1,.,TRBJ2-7,TGCGCCAGCAGCCCCTCCGCCACGGGGAATTACGAGCCAGACTTC,CASSPSATGNYEPDF
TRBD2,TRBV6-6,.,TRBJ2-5,TGTGCCAGCAGTTACTCGCGGGGGGGCAGGGAGACCCAGTACTTC,CASSYSRGGRETQYF
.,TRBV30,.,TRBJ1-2,TGTGCCTGGAGGTCGGGGTCTAACTATGGCTACACCTTC,CAWRSGSNYGYTF
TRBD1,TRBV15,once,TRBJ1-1,TGTGCCACCAGCAGTGGACAGGGGGTAAACACTGAAGCTTTCTTT,CATSSGQGVNTEAFF
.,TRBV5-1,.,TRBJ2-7,TGCGCCAGCAGCTTGGAGTGGGAGAGGGTCTACGAGCAGTACTTC,CASSLEWERVYEQYF
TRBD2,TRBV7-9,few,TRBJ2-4,TGTGCCACCCGGGGGGCTAGCGGGGCCACCAAAAACATTCAGTACTTC,CATRGASGATKNIQYF
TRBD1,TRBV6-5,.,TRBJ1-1,TGTGCCAGCAGTGACAGGGCCCACACTGAAGCTTTCTTT,CASSDRAHTEAFF
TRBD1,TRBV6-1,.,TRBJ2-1,TGTGCCAGCAGTGGACAGGGCTCCTACAATGAGCAGTTCTTC,CASSGQGSYNEQFF
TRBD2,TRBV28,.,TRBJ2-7,TGTGCCAGCAGTAGCGGGAGGGCCGAGCCTCGGGGGGCTGACGAGCAGTACTTC,CASSSGRAEPRGADEQYF
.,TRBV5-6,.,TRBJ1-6,TGTGCCAGCAGCCAAAACGGGGAAAACTATAATTCACCCCTCCACTTT,CASSQNGENYNSPLHF
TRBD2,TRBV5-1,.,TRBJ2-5,TGCGCCAGCAGCTGGGGTCGGGGGGGCCCAGAGACCCAGTACTTC,CASSWGRGGPETQYF
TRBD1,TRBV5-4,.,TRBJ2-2,TGTGCCAGCAGCTTTCCGGGACAGGGTTCCACCGGGGAGCTGTTTTTT,CASSFPGQGSTGELFF
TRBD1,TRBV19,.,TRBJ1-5,TGTGCCAGTAGTATATACAGGGGCCTGAATCAGCCCCAGCATTTT,CASSIYRGLNQPQHF
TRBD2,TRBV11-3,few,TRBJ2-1,TGTGCCAGCAGCGTCCTAGCGGGGAGCGAGCAGTTCTTC,CASSVLAGSEQFF
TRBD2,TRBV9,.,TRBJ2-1,TGTGCCAGCAGCGTAATGCGGGGGGGCGGTTTTAGGGAGCAGTTCTTC,CASSVMRGGGFREQFF
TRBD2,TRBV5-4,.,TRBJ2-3,TGTGCCAGCAGCTTGGCCCTAGCGGGGGGGTTCACAGATACGCAGTATTTT,CASSLALAGGFTDTQYF
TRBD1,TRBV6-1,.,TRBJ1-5,TGTGCCAGCAGTGATCCTCGTCTAGACAGGGTGAGCAATCAGCCCCAGCATTTT,CASSDPRLDRVSNQPQHF
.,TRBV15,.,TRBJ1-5,TGTGCCACCAGCAGAGATATGGCGGAGGGGAGACAGCCCCAGCATTTT,CATSRDMAEGRQPQHF
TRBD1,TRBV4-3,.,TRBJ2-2,TGCGCCAGCAGCCAATCGAACAGGGGGCCCGAGATGATGGCCGGGGAGCTGTTTTTT,CASSQSNRGPEMMAGELFF
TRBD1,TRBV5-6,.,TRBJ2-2,TGTGCCAGCAGCTTGGCGAGGGGGCGTTCGACCGGGGAGCTGTTTTTT,CASSLARGRSTGELFF
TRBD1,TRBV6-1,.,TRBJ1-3,TGTGCCAGCAGTACAGGGGCTGGAAACACCATATATTTT,CASSTGAGNTIYF
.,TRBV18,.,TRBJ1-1,TGTGCCAGCTCAGGAGAGACTGAAGCTTTCTTT,CASSGETEAFF
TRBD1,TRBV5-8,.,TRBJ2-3,TGTGCCAGCAGCTTCGACAGGGGTATGGGAGATACGCAGTATTTT,CASSFDRGMGDTQYF
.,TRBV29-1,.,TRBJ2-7,TGCAGCGTTGAAGGACAAGACTACGAGCAGTACTTC,CSVEGQDYEQYF
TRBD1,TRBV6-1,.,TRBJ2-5,TGTGCCAGCAGGACAATACAGGGGAGCCAAGAGACCCAGTACTTC,CASRTIQGSQETQYF
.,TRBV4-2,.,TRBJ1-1,TGTGCCAGCAGCCAAAGCGAGGCGGAAGGCACTGAAGCTTTCTTT,CASSQSEAEGTEAFF
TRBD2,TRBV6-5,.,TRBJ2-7,TGTGCCAGCACCGAAGCGGGGGGGGCCTCCTACGAGCAGTACTTC,CASTEAGGASYEQYF
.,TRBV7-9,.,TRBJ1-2,TGTGCCAGCAGCTTAAACCCGAGCGATGGCTACACCTTC,CASSLNPSDGYTF
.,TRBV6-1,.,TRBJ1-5,TGTGCCAGCAGCTTCAATCAGCCCCAGCATTTT,CASSFNQPQHF
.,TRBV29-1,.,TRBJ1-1,TGCAGCGTTGAACGGAGCACTGAAGCTTTCTTT,CSVERSTEAFF
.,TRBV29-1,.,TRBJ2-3,TGCAGCGTTGAACCTAAAGATACGCAGTATTTT,CSVEPKDTQYF
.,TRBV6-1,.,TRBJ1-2,TGTGCCAGCAGTGATCCAGCGGGTGGCTACACCTTC,CASSDPAGGYTF
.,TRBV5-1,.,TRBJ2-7,TGCGCCAGCAGCTTGGTCGTAGGGGCCCACGAGCAGTACTTC,CASSLVVGAHEQYF
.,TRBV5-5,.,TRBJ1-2,TGTGCCAGCAGCTCCGACTTACCGGGACTTTCTCTCTATGGCTACACCTTC,CASSSDLPGLSLYGYTF